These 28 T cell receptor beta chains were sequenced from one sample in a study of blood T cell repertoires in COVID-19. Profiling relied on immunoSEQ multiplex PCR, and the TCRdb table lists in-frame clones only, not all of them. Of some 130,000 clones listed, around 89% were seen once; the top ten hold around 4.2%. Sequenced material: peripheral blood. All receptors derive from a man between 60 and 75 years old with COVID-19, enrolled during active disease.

The CDR3 coding sequence is TGTGCCAGCAGCGTAGCTGGGACAGACAATCAGCCCCAGCATTTT. The encoded protein is CASSVAGTDNQPQHF. The genes are TRBV9 and TRBJ1-5; TRBD1 aligns across 7 bases. The CDR3 contains 15 residues. Per germline, CDR1 SGDLS and CDR2 YYNGEE. The V segment lost 0 bases and the J segment 3 bases; nucleotides outside the gene matches: 3.

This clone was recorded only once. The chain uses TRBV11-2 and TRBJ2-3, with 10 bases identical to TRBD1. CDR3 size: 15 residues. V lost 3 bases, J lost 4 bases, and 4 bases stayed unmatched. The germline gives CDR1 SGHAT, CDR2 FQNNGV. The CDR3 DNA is TGTGCCAGCAGCTTGGGACAGGGGTTTCCAGATACGCAGTATTTT. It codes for CASSLGQGFPDTQYF.

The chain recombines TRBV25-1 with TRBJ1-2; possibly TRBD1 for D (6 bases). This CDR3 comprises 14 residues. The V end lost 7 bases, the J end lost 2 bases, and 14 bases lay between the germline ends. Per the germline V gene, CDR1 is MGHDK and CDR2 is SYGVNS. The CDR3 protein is CASTPQGLNYGYTF. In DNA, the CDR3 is TGTGCCAGCACTCCCCAGGGGTTGAACTATGGCTACACCTTC.

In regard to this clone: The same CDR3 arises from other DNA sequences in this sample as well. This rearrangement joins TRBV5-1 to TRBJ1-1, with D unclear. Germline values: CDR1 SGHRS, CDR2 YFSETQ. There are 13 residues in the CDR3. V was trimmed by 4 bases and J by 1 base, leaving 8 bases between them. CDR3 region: CASSLGGNTEAFF. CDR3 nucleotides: TGCGCCAGCAGCCTCGGCGGGAACACTGAAGCTTTCTTT.

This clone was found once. The CDR3: CASSSGQGVYGYTF. CDR3 coding DNA: TGTGCCAGCAGTTCTGGACAGGGTGTCTATGGCTACACCTTC. The chain combines TRBV6-5 with TRBJ1-2; 8 bases map to TRBD1. The CDR3 sequence is 14 residues long. Germline loops: CDR1 MNHEY, CDR2 SVGAGI. Trimming took 4 bases from V and 4 from J; bases not matched to a gene: 5.

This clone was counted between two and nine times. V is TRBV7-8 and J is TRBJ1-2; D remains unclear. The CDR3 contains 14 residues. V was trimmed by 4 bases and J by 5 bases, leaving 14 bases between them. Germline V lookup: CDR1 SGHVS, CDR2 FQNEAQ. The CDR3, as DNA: TGTGCCAGCAGCTCCGAGGGATTAGGGTATGGCTACACCTTC. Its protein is CASSSEGLGYGYTF. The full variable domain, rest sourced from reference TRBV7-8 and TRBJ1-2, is GAGVSQSPRYKVAKRGQDVALRCDPISGHVSLFWYQQALGQGPEFLTYFQNEAQLDKSGLPSDRFFAERPEGSVSTLKIQRTQQEDSAVYLCASSSEGLGYGYTFGSGTRLTVV.

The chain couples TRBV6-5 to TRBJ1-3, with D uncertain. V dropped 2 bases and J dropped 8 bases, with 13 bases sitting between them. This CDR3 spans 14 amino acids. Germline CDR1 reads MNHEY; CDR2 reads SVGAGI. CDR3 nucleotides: TGTGCCAGCAGTTACGACGGGAGTCGGGACACCATATATTTT. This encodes CASSYDGSRDTIYF.

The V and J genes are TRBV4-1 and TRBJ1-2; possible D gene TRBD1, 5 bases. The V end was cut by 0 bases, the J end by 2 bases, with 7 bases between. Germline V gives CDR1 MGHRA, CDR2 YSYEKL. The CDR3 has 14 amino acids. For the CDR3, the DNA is TGCGCCAGCAGCCAAGAGGAGGGGAACTATGGCTACACCTTC. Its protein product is CASSQEEGNYGYTF.

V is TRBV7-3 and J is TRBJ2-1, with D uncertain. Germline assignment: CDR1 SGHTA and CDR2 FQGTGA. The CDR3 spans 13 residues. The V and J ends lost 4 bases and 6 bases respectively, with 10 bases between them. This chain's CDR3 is CASSSSGSNEQFF. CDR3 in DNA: TGTGCCAGCAGCTCCTCAGGATCCAATGAGCAGTTCTTC. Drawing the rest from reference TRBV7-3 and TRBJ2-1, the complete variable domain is GAGVSQTPSNKVTEKGKYVELRCDPISGHTALYWYRQSLGQGPEFLIYFQGTGAADDSGLPNDRFFAVRPEGSVSTLKIQRTERGDSAVYLCASSSSGSNEQFFGPGTRLTVL.

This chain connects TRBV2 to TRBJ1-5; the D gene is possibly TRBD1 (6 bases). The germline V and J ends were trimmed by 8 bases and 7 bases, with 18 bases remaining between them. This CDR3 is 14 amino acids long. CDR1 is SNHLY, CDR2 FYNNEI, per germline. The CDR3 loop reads CASADSPPGQPQHF. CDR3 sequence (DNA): TGTGCCAGCGCGGACAGTCCCCCAGGCCAGCCCCAGCATTTT.

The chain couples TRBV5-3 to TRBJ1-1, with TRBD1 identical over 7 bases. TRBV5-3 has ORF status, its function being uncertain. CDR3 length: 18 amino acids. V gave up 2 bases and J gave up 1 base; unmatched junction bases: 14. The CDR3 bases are TGTGCCAGAAGCTTTGCGACAGGGTGGGCAGAGGGGAACACTGAAGCTTTCTTT. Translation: CARSFATGWAEGNTEAFF.

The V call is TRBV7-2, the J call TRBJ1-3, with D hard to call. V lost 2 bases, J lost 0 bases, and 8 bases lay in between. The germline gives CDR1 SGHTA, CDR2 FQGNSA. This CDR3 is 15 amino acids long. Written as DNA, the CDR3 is TGTGCCAGCAGCTTATACACCTTCTCTGGAAACACCATATATTTT. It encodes CASSLYTFSGNTIYF.

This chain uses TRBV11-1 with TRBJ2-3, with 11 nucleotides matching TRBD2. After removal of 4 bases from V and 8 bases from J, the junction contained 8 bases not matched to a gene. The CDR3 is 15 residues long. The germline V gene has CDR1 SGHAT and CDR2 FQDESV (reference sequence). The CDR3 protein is CASSWGTSGSGTQYF. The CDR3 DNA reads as TGTGCCAGCAGCTGGGGGACTAGCGGTTCAGGTACGCAGTATTTT.

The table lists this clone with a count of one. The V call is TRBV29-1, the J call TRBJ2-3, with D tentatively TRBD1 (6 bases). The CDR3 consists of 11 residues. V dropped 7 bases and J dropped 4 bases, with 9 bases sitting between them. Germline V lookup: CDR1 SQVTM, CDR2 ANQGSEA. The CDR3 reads CSANRADTQYF. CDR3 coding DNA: TGCAGCGCAAACAGGGCAGATACGCAGTATTTT.

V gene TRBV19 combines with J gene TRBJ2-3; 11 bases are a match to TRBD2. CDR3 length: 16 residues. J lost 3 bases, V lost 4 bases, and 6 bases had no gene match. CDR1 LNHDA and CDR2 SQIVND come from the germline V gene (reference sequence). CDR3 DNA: TGTGCCAGTAGTACGGTAGCGGGGGGGTTGACAGATACGCAGTATTTT. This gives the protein CASSTVAGGLTDTQYF.

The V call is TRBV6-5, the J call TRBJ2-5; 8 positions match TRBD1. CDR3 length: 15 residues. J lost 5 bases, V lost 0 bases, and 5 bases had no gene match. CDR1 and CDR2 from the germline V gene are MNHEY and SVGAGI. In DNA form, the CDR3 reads TGTGCCAGCAGTTACTCAACAGGGGGTGGTGAGACCCAGTACTTC. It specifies CASSYSTGGGETQYF.

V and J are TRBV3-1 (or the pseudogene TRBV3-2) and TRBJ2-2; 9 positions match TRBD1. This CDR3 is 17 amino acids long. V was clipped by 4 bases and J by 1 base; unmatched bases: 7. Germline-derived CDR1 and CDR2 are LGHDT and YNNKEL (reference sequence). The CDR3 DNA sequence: TGTGCCAGCAGCCGCTTTGTGGGACAGGGGAACACCGGGGAGCTGTTTTTT. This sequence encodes CASSRFVGQGNTGELFF.

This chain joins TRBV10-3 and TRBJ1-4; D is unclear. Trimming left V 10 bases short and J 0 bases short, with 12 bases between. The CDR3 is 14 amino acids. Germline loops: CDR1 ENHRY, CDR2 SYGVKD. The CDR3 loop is CATQVTTTNEKLFF. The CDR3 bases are TGTGCCACCCAAGTCACAACAACTAATGAAAAACTGTTTTTT.

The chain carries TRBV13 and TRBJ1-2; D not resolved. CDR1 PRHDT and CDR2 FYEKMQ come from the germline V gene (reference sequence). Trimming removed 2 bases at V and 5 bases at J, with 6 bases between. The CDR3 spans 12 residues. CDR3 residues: CASSLREYGYTF. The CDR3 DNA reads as TGTGCCAGCAGCTTACGGGAGTATGGCTACACCTTC. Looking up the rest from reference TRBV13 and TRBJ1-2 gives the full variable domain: AAGVIQSPRHLIKEKRETATLKCYPIPRHDTVYWYQQGPGQDPQFLISFYEKMQSDKGSIPDRFSAQQFSDYHSELNMSSLELGDSALYFCASSLREYGYTFGSGTRLTVV.

For the CDR3, the DNA is TGCGCCAGCAGCTTGGGGACAGGGAGTGGAGATACGCAGTATTTT. Amino acids: CASSLGTGSGDTQYF. This chain links TRBV5-1 with TRBJ2-3; 8 nucleotides align to TRBD1. Germline V CDR1 and CDR2: SGHRS, YFSETQ. J gave up 5 bases and V 0 bases, and 5 bases lay outside the gene matches. This CDR3 is built from 15 residues.

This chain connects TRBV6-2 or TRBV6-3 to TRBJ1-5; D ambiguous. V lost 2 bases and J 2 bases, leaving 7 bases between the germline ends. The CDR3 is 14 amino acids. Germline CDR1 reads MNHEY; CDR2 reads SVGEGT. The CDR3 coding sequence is TGTGCCAGCAGTTACGGTACAGGCAATCAGCCCCAGCATTTT. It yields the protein CASSYGTGNQPQHF.

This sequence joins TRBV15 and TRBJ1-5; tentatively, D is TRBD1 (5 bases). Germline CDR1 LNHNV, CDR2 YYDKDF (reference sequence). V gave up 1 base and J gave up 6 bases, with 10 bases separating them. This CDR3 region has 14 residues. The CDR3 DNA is TGTGCCACCAGCAGAGTTGGAGGGGTTCAGCCCCAGCATTTT. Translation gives CATSRVGGVQPQHF.

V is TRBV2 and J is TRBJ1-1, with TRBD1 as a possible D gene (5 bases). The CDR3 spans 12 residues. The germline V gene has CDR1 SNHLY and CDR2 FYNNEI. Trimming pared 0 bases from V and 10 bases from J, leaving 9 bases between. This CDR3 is CASSEAGGGAFF. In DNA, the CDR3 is TGTGCCAGCAGTGAAGCTGGGGGGGGAGCTTTCTTT.

CDR3 loop: CASSTRDRGYNSPLHF. CDR3 DNA: TGTGCCAGCAGCACCCGGGACAGGGGGTACAATTCACCCCTCCACTTT. The chain combines TRBV3-1 (or the pseudogene TRBV3-2) with TRBJ1-6; 11 nucleotides align to TRBD1. V lost 5 bases and J lost 7; bases outside the gene matches: 7. From germline, CDR1 is LGHDT and CDR2 YNNKEL (reference sequence). The CDR3 contains 16 residues.

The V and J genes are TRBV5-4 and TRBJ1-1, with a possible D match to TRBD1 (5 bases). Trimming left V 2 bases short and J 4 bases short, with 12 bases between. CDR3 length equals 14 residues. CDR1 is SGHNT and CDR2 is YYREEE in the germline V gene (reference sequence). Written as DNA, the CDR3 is TGTGCCAGCAGCTTAGGGGCATTGCGCACTGAAGCTTTCTTT. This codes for CASSLGALRTEAFF.

Here the CDR3 DNA reads TGTGCCACCAACCACGGGGGGGATACGCAGTATTTT. It yields the protein CATNHGGDTQYF. This chain uses TRBV6-5 with TRBJ2-3; 7 nucleotides align to TRBD2. This CDR3 is 12 amino acids long. Germline V gene sequence: CDR1 MNHEY, CDR2 SVGAGI. With V trimmed by 10 bases and J by 6 bases, 7 bases remained unmatched.

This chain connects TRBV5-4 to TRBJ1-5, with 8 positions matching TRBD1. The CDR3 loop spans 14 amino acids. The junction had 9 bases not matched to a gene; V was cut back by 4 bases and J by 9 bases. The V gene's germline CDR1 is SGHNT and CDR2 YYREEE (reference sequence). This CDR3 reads CASSPDRGIGPQHF. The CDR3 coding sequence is TGTGCCAGCAGCCCCGACAGGGGTATAGGGCCCCAGCATTTT.

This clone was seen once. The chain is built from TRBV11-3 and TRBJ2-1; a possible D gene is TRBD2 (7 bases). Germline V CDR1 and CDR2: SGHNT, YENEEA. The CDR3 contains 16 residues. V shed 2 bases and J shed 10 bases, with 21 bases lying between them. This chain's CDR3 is CASSLLGGGAHEEQFF. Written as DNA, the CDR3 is TGTGCCAGCAGCTTACTGGGAGGGGGGGCCCATGAGGAGCAGTTCTTC.